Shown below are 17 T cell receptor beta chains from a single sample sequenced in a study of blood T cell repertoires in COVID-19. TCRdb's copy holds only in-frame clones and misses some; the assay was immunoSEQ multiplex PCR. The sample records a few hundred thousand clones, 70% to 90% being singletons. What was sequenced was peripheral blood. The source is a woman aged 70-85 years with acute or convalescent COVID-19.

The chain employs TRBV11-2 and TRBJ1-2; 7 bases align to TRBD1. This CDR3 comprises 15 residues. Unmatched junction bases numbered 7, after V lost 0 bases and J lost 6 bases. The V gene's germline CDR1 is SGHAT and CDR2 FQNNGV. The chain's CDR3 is CASSLEVTGIHGYTF. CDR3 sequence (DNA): TGTGCCAGCAGCTTAGAGGTGACAGGGATCCATGGCTACACCTTC.

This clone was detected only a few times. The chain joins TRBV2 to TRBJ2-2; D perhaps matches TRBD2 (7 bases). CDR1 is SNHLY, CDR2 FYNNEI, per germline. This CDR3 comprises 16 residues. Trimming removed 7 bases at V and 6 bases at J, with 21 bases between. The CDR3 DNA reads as TGTGCCAGCACTCCAAGGGGAGGGGGGTATGCCGGGGAGCTGTTTTTT. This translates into CASTPRGGGYAGELFF.

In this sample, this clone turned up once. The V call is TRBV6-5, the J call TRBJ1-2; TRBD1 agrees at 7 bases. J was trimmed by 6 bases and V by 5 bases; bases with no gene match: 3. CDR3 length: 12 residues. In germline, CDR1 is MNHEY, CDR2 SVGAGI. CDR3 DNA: TGTGCCAGCAGTAAGGGGGCGGATGGCTACACCTTC. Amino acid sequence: CASSKGADGYTF.

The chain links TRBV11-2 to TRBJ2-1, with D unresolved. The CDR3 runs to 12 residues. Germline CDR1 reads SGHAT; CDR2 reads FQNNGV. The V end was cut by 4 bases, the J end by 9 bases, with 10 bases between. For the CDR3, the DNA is TGTGCCAGCAGCTCCAGGCCAGGTGAGCAGTTCTTC. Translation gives CASSSRPGEQFF. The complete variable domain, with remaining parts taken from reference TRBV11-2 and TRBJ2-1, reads EAGVAQSPRYKIIEKRQSVAFWCNPISGHATLYWYQQILGQGPKLLIQFQNNGVVDDSQLPKDRFSAERLKGVDSTLKIQPAKLEDSAVYLCASSSRPGEQFFGPGTRLTVL.

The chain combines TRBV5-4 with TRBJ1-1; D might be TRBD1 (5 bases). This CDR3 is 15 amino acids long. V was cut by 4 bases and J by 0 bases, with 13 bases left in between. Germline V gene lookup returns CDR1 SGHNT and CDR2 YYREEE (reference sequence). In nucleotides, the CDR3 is TGTGCCAGCAGCGGACCCGGGGGTATGAACACTGAAGCTTTCTTT. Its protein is CASSGPGGMNTEAFF.

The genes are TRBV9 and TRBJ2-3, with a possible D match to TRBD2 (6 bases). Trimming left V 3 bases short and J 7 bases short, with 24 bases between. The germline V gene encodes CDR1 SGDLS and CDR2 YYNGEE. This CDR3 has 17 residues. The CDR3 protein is CASSASPTRKGANTQYF. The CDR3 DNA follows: TGTGCCAGCAGCGCCAGCCCGACTAGAAAGGGTGCTAATACGCAGTATTTT.

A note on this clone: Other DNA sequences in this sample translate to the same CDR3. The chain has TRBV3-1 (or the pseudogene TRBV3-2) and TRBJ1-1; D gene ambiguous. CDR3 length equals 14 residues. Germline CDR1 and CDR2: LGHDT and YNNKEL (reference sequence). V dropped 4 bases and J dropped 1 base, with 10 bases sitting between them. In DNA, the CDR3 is TGTGCCAGCAGCCTAGGCCACAGGAACACTGAAGCTTTCTTT. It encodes CASSLGHRNTEAFF.

The chain's CDR3 is CASRRLASYEQYF. The CDR3 DNA is TGTGCCAGCAGGAGACTAGCCTCCTACGAGCAGTACTTC. The J gene is TRBJ2-7, the V gene TRBV11-2; 7 bases line up with TRBD2. The CDR3 has 13 residues. V dropped 6 bases and J dropped 0; count of bases not matched to a gene: 2. Germline V gene lookup returns CDR1 SGHAT and CDR2 FQNNGV.

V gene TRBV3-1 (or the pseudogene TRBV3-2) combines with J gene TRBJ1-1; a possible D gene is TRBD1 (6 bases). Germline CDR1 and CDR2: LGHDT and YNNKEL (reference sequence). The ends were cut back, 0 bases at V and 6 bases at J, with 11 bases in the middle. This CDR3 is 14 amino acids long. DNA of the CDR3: TGTGCCAGCAGCCAAGAAACAGGGAGGGCTGAAGCTTTCTTT. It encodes CASSQETGRAEAFF.

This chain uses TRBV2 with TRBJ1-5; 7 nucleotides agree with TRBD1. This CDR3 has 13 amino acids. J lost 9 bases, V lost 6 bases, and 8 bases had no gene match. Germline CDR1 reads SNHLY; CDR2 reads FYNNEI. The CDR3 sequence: CASSGTVQTPQHF. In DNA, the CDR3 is TGTGCCAGCAGCGGGACAGTCCAAACGCCCCAGCATTTT.

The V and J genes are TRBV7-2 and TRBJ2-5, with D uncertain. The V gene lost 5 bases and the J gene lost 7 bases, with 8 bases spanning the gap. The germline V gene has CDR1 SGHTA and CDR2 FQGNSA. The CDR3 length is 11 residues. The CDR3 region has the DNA TGTGCCAGCAGCGCCACGGGGACCCAGTACTTC. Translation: CASSATGTQYF.

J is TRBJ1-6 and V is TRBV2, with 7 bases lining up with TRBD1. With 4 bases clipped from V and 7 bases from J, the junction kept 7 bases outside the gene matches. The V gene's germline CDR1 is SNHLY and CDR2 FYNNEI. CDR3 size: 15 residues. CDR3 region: CASSARQGANSPLHF. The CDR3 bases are TGTGCCAGCAGTGCCCGACAGGGAGCAAATTCACCCCTCCACTTT.

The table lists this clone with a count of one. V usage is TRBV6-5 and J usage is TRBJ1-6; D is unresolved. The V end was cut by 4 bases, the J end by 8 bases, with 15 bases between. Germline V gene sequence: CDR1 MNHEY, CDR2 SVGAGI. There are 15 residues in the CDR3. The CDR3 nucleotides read TGTGCCAGCAGTTCAGCCACCGGCCGGGATTCACCCCTCCACTTT. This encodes CASSSATGRDSPLHF.

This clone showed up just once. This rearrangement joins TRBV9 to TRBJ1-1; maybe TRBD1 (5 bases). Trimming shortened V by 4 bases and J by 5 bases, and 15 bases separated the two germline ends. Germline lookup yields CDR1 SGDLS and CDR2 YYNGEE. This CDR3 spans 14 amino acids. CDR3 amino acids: CASSPRTGGTEAFF. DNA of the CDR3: TGTGCCAGCAGCCCCCGGACCGGGGGAACTGAAGCTTTCTTT.

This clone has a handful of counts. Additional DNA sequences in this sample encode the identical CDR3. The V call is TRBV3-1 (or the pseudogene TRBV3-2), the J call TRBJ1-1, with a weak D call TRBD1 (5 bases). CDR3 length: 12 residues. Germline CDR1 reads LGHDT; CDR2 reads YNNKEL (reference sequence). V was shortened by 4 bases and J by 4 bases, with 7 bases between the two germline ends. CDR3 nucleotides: TGTGCCAGCAGCCGGGGCCCCACTGAAGCTTTCTTT. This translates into CASSRGPTEAFF.

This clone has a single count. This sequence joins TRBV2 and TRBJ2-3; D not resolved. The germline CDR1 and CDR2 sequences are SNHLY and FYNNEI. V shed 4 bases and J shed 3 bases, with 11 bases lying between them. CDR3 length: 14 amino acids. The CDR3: CASSGVSKTDTQYF. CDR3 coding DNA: TGTGCCAGCAGTGGAGTATCCAAAACAGATACGCAGTATTTT.

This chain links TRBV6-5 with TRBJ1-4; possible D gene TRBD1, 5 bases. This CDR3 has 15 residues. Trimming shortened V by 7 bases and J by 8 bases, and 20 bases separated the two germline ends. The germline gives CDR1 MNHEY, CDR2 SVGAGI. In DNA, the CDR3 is TGTGCCAGCACCCCCGAGGGGACCGGGAGAGAAAAACTGTTTTTT. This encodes CASTPEGTGREKLFF.